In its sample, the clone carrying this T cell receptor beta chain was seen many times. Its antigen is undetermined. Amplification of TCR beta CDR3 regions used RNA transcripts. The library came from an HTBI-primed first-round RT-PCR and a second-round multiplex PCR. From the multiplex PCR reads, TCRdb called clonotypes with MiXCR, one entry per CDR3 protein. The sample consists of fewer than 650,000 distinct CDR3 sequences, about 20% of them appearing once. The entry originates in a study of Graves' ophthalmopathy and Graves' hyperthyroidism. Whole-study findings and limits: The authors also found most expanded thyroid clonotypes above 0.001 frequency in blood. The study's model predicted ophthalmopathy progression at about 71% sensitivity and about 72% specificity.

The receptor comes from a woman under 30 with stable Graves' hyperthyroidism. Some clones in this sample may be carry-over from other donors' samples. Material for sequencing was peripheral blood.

The CDR3 protein is CASLQGRMNTGELFF. For the CDR3, the DNA is TGTGCCAGTCTTCAGGGGAGGATGAACACCGGGGAGCTGTTTTTT. The chain joins TRBV6-1 to TRBJ2-2; D tentatively reads TRBD1 or TRBD2 (6 bases each). This CDR3 has 15 amino acids. The germline CDR1 and CDR2 sequences are MNHNS and SASEGT. The germline V and J ends were trimmed by 9 bases and 1 base, with 15 bases remaining between them.